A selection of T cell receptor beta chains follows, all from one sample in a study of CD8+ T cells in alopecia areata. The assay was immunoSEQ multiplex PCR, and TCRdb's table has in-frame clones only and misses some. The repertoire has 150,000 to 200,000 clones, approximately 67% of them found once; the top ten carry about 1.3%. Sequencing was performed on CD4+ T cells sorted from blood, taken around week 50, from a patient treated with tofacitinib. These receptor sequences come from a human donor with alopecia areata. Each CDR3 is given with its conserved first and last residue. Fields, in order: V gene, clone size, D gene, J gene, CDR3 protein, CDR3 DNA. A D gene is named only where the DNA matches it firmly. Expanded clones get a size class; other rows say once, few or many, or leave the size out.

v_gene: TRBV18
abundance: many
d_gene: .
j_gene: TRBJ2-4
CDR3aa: CASSPSRANRNIQYF
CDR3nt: TGTGCCAGCTCACCAAGCAGGGCTAACAGGAACATTCAGTACTTC

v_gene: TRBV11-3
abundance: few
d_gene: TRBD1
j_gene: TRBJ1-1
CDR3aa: CASRFRGQAFF
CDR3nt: TGTGCCAGCAGATTCAGGGGGCAAGCTTTCTTT

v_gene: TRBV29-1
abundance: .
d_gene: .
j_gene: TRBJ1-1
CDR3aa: CSVGMNTEAFF
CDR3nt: TGCAGCGTGGGGATGAACACTGAAGCTTTCTTT

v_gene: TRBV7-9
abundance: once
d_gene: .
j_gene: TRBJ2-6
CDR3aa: CASSLVQGAAGANVLTF
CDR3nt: TGTGCCAGCAGCTTAGTCCAGGGTGCAGCTGGGGCCAACGTCCTGACTTTC

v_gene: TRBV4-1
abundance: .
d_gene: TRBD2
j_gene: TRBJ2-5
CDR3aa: CASSPAPGGQETQYF
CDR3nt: TGCGCCAGCAGTCCTGCTCCGGGGGGGCAAGAGACCCAGTACTTC

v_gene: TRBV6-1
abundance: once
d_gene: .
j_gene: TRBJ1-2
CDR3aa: CASSEASGTLNGYTF
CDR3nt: TGTGCCAGCAGTGAAGCTAGTGGTACCCTGAATGGCTACACCTTC

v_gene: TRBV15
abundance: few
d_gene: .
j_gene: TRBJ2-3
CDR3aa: CATSTGVTDTQYF
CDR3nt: TGTGCCACCAGCACGGGGGTGACAGATACGCAGTATTTT

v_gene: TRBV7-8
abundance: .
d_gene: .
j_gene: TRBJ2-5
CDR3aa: CASSPSKTQYF
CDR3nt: TGTGCCAGCAGCCCCTCCAAGACCCAGTACTTC

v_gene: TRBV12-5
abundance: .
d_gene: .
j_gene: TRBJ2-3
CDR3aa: CASGLGLSTDTQYF
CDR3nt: TGTGCTAGTGGTTTGGGACTCTCCACAGATACGCAGTATTTT

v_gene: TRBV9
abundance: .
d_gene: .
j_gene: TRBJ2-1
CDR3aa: CASSVEAAIYNEQFF
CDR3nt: TGTGCCAGCAGCGTAGAAGCGGCTATTTACAATGAGCAGTTCTTC

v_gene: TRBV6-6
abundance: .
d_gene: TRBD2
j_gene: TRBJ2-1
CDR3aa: CASSDLLAGGDNEQFF
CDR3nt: TGTGCCAGCAGCGACCTTCTAGCGGGGGGCGACAATGAGCAGTTCTTC

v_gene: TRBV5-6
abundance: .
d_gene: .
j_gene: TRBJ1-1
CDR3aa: CASSLARPLNTEAFF
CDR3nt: TGTGCCAGCAGCTTGGCCAGGCCACTGAACACTGAAGCTTTCTTT

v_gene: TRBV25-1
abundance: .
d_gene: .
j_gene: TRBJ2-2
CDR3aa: CASSPGQQTGELFF
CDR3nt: TGTGCCAGCTCCCCCGGACAGCAAACCGGGGAGCTGTTTTTT

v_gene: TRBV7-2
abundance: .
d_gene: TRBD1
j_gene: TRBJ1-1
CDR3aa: CASSLGGGGNTEAFF
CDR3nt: TGTGCCAGCAGCTTGGGAGGAGGGGGCAACACTGAAGCTTTCTTT

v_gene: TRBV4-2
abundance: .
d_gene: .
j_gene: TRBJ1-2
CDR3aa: CASKMITTGNYGYTF
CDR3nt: TGTGCCAGCAAGATGATTACCACAGGGAACTATGGCTACACCTTC

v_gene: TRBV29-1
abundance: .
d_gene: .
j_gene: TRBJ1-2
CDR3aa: CSAAKTLNYGYTF
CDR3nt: TGCAGCGCCGCTAAGACCCTAAACTATGGCTACACCTTC

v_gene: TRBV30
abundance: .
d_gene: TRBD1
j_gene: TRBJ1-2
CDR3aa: CAHRTGTYGYTF
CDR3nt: TGTGCCCATCGGACAGGGACCTATGGCTACACCTTC

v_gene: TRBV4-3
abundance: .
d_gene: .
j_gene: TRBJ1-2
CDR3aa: CASSPTLDSAYGYTF
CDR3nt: TGCGCCAGCAGCCCAACATTAGACAGCGCCTATGGCTACACCTTC

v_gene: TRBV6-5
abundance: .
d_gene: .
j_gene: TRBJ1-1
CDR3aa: CASSYISVGGTEAFF
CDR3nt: TGTGCCAGCAGTTACATCAGCGTGGGGGGCACTGAAGCTTTCTTT

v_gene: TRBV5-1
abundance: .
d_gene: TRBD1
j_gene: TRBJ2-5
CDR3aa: CASSRRPTGGTGRETQYF
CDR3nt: TGCGCCAGCAGCCGAAGACCGACAGGGGGTACGGGGCGGGAGACCCAGTACTTC

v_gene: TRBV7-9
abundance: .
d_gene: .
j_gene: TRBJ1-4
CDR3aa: CASSPQGNEKLFF
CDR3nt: TGTGCCAGCAGCCCCCAGGGGAATGAAAAACTGTTTTTT

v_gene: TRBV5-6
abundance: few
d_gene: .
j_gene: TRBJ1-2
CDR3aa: CATTRDIDGYTF
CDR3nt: TGTGCCACTACCCGGGACATTGATGGCTACACCTTC

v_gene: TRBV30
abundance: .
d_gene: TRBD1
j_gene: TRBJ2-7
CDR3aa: CAWSVIGTGGQNEQYF
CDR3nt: TGTGCCTGGAGTGTAATCGGGACAGGGGGTCAAAACGAGCAGTACTTC

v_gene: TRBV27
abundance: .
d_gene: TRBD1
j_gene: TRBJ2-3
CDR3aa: CASSLGTGVARDTQYF
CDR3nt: TGTGCCAGCAGTTTAGGGACAGGGGTGGCCAGGGATACGCAGTATTTT

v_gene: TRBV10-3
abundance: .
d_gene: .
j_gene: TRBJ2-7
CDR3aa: CAISRAPTYEQYF
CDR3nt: TGTGCCATCAGCCGAGCACCGACCTACGAGCAGTACTTC

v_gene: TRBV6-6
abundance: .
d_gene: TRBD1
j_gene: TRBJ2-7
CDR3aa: CASSYPQGFSYEQYF
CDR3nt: TGTGCCAGCAGTTACCCACAGGGGTTCTCCTACGAGCAGTACTTC

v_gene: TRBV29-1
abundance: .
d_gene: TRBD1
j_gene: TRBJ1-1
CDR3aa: CSVIQGRTEAFF
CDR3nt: TGCAGCGTAATACAGGGGCGAACTGAAGCTTTCTTT

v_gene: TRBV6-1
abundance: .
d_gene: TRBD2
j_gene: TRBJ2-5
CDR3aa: CASSVLAGGQETQYF
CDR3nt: TGTGCCAGCAGTGTTCTAGCGGGGGGGCAAGAGACCCAGTACTTC

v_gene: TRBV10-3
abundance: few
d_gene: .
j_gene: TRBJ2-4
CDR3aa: CAIRGEHLDQYF
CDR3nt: TGTGCCATCAGGGGGGAGCACCTAGATCAGTACTTC

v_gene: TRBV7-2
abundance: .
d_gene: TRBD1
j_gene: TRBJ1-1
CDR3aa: CASRKGQEGGEAFF
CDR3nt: TGTGCCAGCAGGAAGGGACAGGAGGGCGGTGAAGCTTTCTTT

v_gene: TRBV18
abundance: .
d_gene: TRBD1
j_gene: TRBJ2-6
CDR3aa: CASSPATGAPSGANVLTF
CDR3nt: TGTGCCAGCTCACCCGCGACAGGGGCCCCCTCTGGGGCCAACGTCCTGACTTTC

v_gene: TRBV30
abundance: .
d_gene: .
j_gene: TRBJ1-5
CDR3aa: CAWSVTGNQPQHF
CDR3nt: TGTGCCTGGAGTGTAACGGGGAATCAGCCCCAGCATTTT

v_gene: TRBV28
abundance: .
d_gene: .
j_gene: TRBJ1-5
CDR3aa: CASNTDRSHQPQHF
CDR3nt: TGTGCCAGTAATACGGACAGATCCCATCAGCCCCAGCATTTT

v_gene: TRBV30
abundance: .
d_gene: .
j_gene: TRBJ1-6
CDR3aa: CAWSIGGARNSPLHF
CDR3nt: TGTGCCTGGAGCATCGGCGGGGCTAGGAATTCACCCCTCCACTTT

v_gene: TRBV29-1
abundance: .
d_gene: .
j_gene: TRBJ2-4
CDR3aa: CSVEGRARNIQYF
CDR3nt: TGCAGCGTTGAGGGCAGGGCGCGGAACATTCAGTACTTC

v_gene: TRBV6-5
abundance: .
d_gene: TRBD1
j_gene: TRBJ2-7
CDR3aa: CASSAGTGREQYF
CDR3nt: TGTGCCAGCAGTGCTGGGACAGGGCGCGAGCAGTACTTC

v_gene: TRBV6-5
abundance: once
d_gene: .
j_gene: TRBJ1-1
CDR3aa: CASSPPYGTEAFF
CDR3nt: TGTGCCAGCAGTCCCCCGTACGGCACTGAAGCTTTCTTT

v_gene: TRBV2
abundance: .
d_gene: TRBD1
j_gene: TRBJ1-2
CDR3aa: CASSGQGTNYGYTF
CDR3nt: TGTGCCAGCAGTGGACAGGGGACTAACTATGGCTACACCTTC

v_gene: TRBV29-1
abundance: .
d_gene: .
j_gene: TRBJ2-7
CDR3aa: CSGRDGSSYEQYF
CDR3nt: TGCAGCGGCCGCGATGGCAGCTCCTACGAGCAGTACTTC

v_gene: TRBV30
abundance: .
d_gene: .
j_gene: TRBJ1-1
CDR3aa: CAWSGPTGTEAFF
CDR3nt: TGTGCCTGGTCGGGACCGACGGGGACTGAAGCTTTCTTT

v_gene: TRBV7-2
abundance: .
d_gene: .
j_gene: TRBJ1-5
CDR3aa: CASSLANSGQPQHF
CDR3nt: TGTGCCAGCAGCTTAGCCAACAGCGGCCAGCCCCAGCATTTT

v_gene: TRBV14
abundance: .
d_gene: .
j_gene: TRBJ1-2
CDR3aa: CASSPMGRGDYGYTF
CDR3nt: TGTGCCAGCAGCCCTATGGGCAGGGGCGACTATGGCTACACCTTC

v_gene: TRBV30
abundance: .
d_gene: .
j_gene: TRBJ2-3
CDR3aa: CAAKSAQDTQYF
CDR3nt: TGTGCCGCCAAGTCAGCACAAGATACGCAGTATTTT

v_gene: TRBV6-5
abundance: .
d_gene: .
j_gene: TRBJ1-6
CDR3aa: CASSGQGKNSPLHF
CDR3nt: TGTGCCAGCAGTGGGCAGGGAAAGAATTCACCCCTCCACTTT

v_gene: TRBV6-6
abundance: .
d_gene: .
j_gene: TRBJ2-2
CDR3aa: CASSSLPGELFF
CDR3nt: TGTGCCAGCAGTTCCCTTCCCGGGGAGCTGTTTTTT

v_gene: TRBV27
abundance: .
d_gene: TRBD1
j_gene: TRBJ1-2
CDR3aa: CASSLQGSYGYTF
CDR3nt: TGTGCCAGCAGCCTACAGGGGTCCTATGGCTACACCTTC

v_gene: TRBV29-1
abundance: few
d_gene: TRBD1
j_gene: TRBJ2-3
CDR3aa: CSAAWDRVTDTQYF
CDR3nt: TGCAGCGCTGCATGGGACAGGGTCACAGATACGCAGTATTTT

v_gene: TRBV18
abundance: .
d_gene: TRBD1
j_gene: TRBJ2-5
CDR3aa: CASSRDRGGETQYF
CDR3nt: TGTGCCAGCTCGCGTGACAGGGGAGGAGAGACCCAGTACTTC

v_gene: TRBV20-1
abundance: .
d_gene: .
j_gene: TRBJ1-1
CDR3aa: CSAIEDTEAFF
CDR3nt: TGCAGTGCTATCGAGGACACTGAAGCTTTCTTT

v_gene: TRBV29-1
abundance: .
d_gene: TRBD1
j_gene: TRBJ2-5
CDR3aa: CSVRPGQGFGETQYF
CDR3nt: TGCAGCGTGAGACCGGGACAGGGTTTTGGAGAGACCCAGTACTTC

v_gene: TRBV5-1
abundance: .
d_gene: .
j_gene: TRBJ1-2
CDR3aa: CASSLDGTGYGYTF
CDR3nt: TGCGCCAGCAGCTTGGATGGGACGGGCTATGGCTACACCTTC

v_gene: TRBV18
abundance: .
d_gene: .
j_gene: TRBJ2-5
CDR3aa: CASSPPVHKETQYF
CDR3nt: TGTGCCAGCTCACCACCGGTGCACAAAGAGACCCAGTACTTC